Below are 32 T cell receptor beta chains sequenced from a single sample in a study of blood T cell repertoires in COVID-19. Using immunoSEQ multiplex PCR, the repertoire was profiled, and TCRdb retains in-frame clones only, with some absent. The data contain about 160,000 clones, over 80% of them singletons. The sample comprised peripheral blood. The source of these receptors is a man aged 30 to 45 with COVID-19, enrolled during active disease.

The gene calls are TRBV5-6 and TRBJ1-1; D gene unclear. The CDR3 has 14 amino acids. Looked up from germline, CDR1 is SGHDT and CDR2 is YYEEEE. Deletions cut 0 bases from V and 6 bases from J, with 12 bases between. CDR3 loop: CASSLGAGAPEAFF. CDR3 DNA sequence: TGTGCCAGCAGCTTGGGGGCCGGTGCGCCTGAAGCTTTCTTT.

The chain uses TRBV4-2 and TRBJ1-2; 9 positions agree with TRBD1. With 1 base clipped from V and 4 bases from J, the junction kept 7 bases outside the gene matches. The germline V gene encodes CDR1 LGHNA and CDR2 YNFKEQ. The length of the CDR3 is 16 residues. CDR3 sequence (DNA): TGTGCCAGCAGCCAAGGTCTACAGGGGGCCATCTATGGCTACACCTTC. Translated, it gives CASSQGLQGAIYGYTF.

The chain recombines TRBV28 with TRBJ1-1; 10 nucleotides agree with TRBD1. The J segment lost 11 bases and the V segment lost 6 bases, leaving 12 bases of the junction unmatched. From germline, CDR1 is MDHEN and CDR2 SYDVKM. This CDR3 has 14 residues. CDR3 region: CASRDRGAFGFAFF. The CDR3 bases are TGTGCCAGCAGGGACAGGGGGGCCTTTGGGTTTGCTTTCTTT.

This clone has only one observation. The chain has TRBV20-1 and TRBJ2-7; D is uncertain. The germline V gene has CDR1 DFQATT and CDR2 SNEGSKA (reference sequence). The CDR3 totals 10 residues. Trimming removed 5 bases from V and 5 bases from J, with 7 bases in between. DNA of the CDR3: TGCAGTGCTTTTCGTAACGAGCAGTACTTC. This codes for CSAFRNEQYF.

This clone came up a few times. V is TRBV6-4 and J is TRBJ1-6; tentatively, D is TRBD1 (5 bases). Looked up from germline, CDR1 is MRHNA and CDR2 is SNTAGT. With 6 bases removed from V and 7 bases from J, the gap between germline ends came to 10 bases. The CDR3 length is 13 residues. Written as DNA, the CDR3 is TGTGCCAGCAGAGGACACGGGAATTCACCCCTCCACTTT. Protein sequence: CASRGHGNSPLHF.

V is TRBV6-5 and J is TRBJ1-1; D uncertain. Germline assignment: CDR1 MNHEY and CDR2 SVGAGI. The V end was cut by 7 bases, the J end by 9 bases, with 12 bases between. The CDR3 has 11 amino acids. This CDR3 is CASILLNQAFF. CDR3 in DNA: TGTGCCAGCATCTTACTGAACCAAGCTTTCTTT.

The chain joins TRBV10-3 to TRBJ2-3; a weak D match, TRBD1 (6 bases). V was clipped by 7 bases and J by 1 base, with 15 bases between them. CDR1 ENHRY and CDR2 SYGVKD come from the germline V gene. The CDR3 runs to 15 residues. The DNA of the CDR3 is TGTGCCATCACCCGGGACATTGGACGCACAGATACGCAGTATTTT. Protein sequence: CAITRDIGRTDTQYF.

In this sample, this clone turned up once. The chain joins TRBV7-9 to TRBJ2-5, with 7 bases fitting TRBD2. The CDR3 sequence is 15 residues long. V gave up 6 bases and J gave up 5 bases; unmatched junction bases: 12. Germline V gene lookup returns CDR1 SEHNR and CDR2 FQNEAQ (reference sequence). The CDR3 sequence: CASSTGTTSAETQYF. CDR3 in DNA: TGTGCCAGCAGTACCGGGACTACCTCCGCGGAGACCCAGTACTTC.

CDR3 in DNA: TGTGCCAGCAACGGTGGCGGGTCCACTGAAGCTTTCTTT. Its translation is CASNGGGSTEAFF. The chain uses TRBV7-2 and TRBJ1-1, with D hard to call. The V end was cut by 7 bases, the J end by 4 bases, with 13 bases between. Germline CDR1 and CDR2: SGHTA and FQGNSA. There are 13 residues in the CDR3. Combining the CDR3 with reference TRBV7-2 and TRBJ1-1 gives the whole variable domain GAGVSQSPSNKVTEKGKDVELRCDPISGHTALYWYRQSLGQGLEFLIYFQGNSAPDKSGLPSDRFSAERTGGSVSTLTIQRTQQEDSAVYLCASNGGGSTEAFFGQGTRLTVV.

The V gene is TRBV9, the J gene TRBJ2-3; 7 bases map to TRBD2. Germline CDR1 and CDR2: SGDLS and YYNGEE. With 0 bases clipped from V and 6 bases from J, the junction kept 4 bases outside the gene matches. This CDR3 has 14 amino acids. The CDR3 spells CASSVVGREDTQYF. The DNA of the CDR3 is TGTGCCAGCAGCGTAGTAGGGAGGGAGGATACGCAGTATTTT. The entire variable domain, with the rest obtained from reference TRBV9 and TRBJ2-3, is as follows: DSGVTQTPKHLITATGQRVTLRCSPRSGDLSVYWYQQSLDQGLQFLIQYYNGEERAKGNILERFSAQQFPDLHSELNLSSLELGDSALYFCASSVVGREDTQYFGPGTRLTVL.

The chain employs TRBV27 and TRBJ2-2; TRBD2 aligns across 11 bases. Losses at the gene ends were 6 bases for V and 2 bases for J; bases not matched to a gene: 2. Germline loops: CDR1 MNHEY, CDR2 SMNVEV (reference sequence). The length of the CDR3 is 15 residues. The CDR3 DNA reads TGTGCCAGCAGACTAGCGGGGGCTAACACCGGGGAGCTGTTTTTT. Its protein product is CASRLAGANTGELFF.

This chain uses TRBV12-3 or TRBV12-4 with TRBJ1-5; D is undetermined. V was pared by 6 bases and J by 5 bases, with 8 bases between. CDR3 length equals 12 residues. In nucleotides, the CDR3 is TGTGCCAGCAGGCCCAGCGATCAGCCCCAGCATTTT. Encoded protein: CASRPSDQPQHF.

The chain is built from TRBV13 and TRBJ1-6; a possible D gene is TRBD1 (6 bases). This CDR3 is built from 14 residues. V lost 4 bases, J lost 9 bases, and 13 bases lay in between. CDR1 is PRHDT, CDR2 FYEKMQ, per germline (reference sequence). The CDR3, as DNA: TGTGCCAGCAGCTCCGTACAGGGAATTTCACCCCTCCACTTT. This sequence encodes CASSSVQGISPLHF.

The CDR3 bases are TGTGCCAGCAGCCAAGCGGGGGTTTCGACTAACTATGGCTACACCTTC. Encoded protein: CASSQAGVSTNYGYTF. The chain links TRBV4-2 to TRBJ1-2, with D possibly matching TRBD1 (5 bases). Germline CDR1 and CDR2: LGHNA and YNFKEQ. CDR3 length equals 16 residues. Trimming cost V 1 base and J 0 bases, with 12 bases left between them.

The DNA for the CDR3 is TGTGCCAGCAGTGAAACGGGAGTGAGCAATGAGCAGTTCTTC. It encodes CASSETGVSNEQFF. J is TRBJ2-1 and V is TRBV2, with a tentative D call TRBD2 (6 bases). The CDR3 sequence is 14 residues long. Trimming removed 2 bases from V and 6 bases from J, with 11 bases in between. Germline V gives CDR1 SNHLY, CDR2 FYNNEI.

The CDR3 DNA follows: TGCGCCAGCAGTCTTACTTTCAACAGGGTTAATTCACCCCTCCACTTT. Its protein product is CASSLTFNRVNSPLHF. The chain couples TRBV4-3 to TRBJ1-6; possible D gene TRBD1, 6 bases. Germline V gene lookup returns CDR1 LGHNA and CDR2 YSLEER. CDR3 length: 16 amino acids. V was trimmed by 6 bases and J by 6 bases, leaving 18 bases between them.

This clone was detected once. The CDR3 sequence: CASSYLDRSEHNEQFF. The CDR3 DNA reads TGTGCCAGCAGCTACCTAGACAGGTCGGAACACAATGAGCAGTTCTTC. The chain recombines TRBV5-6 with TRBJ2-1; maybe TRBD1 (6 bases). The CDR3 spans 16 residues. Trimming removed 3 bases at V and 5 bases at J, with 18 bases between. The germline V gene has CDR1 SGHDT and CDR2 YYEEEE. The whole variable domain, filled in from reference TRBV5-6 and TRBJ2-1, reads DAGVTQSPTHLIKTRGQQVTLRCSPKSGHDTVSWYQQALGQGPQFIFQYYEEEERQRGNFPDRFSGHQFPNYSSELNVNALLLGDSALYLCASSYLDRSEHNEQFFGPGTRLTVL.

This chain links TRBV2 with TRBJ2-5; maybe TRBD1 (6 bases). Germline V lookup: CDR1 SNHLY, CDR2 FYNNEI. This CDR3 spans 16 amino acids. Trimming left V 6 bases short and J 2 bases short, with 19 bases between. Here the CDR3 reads CASSRSPRGIQETQYF. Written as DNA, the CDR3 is TGTGCCAGCAGCCGTTCCCCCAGGGGCATTCAAGAGACCCAGTACTTC.

CDR3 DNA: TGCGCCAGCGGTCTGGGAGGTTCGGGTAGCAATCAGCCCCAGCATTTT. It specifies CASGLGGSGSNQPQHF. The chain has TRBV4-1 and TRBJ1-5; D gene ambiguous. The CDR3 has 16 amino acids. V was clipped by 8 bases and J by 0 bases, with 17 bases between them. Germline CDR1 reads MGHRA; CDR2 reads YSYEKL.

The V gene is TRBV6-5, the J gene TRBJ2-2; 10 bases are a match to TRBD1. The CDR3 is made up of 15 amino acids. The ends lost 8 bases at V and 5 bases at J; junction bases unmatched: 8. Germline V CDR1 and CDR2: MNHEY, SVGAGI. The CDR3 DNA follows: TGTGCCAGCGTCGACAGGGGGCGCGGAACCGGGGAGCTGTTTTTT. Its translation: CASVDRGRGTGELFF.

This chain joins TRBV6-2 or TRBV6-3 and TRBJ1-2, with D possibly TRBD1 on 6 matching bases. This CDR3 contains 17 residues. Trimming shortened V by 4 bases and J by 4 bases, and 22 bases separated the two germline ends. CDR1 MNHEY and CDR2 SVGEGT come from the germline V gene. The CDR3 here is CASSSETRQEWGYGYTF. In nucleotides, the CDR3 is TGTGCCAGCAGTTCCGAGACCCGACAGGAATGGGGCTATGGCTACACCTTC.

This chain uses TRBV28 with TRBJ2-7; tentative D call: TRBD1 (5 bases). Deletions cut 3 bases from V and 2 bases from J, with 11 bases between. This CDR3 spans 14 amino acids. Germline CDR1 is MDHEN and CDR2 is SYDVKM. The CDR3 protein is CASSFPQGPYEQYF. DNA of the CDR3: TGTGCCAGCAGTTTCCCCCAGGGCCCCTACGAGCAGTACTTC.

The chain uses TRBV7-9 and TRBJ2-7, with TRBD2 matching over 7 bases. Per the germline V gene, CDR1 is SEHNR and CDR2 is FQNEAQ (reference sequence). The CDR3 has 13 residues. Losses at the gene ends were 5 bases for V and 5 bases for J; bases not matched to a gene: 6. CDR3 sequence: CASSAGLGDEQYF. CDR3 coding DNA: TGTGCCAGCAGCGCCGGACTAGGGGACGAGCAGTACTTC.

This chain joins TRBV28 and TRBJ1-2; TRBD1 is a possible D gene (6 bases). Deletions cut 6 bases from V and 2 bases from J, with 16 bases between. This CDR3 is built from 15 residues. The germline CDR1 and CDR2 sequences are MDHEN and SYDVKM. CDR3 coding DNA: TGTGCCAGCAGCACCACAGGGTGGTGGAACTATGGCTACACCTTC. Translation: CASSTTGWWNYGYTF.

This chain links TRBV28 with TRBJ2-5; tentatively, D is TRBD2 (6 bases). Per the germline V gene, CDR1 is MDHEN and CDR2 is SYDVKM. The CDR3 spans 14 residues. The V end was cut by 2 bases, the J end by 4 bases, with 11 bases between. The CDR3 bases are TGTGCCAGCAGTTTACCGGGGGTTCGAGAGACCCAGTACTTC. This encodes CASSLPGVRETQYF.

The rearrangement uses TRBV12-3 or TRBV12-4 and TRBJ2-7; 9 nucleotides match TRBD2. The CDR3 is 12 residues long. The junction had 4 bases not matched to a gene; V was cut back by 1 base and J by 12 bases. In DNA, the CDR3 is TGTGCCAGCAGTTTAGTCCTAGCGGGAATGTACTTC. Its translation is CASSLVLAGMYF.

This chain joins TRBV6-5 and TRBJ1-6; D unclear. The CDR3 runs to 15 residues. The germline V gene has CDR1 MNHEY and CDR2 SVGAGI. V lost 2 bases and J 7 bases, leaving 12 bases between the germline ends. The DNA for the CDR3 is TGTGCCAGCAGTTACCGGCAGGTAGCGAATTCACCCCTCCACTTT. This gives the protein CASSYRQVANSPLHF.

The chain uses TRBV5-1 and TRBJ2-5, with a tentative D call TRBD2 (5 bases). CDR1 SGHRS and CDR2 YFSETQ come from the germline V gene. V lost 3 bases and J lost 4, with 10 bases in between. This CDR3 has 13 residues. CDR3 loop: CASSSREPETQYF. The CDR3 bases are TGCGCCAGCAGCTCGAGGGAACCAGAGACCCAGTACTTC.

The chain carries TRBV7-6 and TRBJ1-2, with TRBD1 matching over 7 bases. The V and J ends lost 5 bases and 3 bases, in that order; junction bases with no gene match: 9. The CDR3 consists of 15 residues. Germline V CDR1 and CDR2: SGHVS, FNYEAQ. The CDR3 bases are TGTGCCAGCAGCGCGTTACAGGGGAGGCACTATGGCTACACCTTC. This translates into CASSALQGRHYGYTF.

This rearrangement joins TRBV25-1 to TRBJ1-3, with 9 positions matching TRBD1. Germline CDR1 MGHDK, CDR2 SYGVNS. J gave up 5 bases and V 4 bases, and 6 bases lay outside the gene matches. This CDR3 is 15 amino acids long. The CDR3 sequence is CASSAHDRGRNTIYF. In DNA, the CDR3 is TGTGCCAGCAGTGCCCATGACAGGGGGAGAAACACCATATATTTT.

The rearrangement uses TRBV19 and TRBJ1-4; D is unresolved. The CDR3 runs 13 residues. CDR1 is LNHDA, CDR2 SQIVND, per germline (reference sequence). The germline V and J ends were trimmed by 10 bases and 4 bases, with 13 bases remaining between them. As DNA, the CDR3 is TGTGCCATCTGGGCAGCCCTTAATGAAAAACTGTTTTTT. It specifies CAIWAALNEKLFF.

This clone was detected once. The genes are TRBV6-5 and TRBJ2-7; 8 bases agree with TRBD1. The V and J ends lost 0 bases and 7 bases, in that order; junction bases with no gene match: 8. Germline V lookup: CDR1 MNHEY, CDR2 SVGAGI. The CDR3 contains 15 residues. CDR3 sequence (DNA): TGTGCCAGCAGTTACTCGTACCAGGGGGCGGAAGAGCAGTACTTC. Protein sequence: CASSYSYQGAEEQYF.